This passage covers 7 T cell receptor beta chains from one sample sequenced in a study of blood T cell repertoires in COVID-19. Only in-frame clones appear in the TCRdb table, and some are missing; sequencing was by immunoSEQ multiplex PCR. This table has roughly 150,000 clones, approximately 83% appearing once. Specimen: peripheral blood. The receptors derive from a man in his 70s with active or convalescent COVID-19.

This clone occurred once. The genes are TRBV6-6 and TRBJ1-3; D is undetermined. Germline assignment: CDR1 MNHNY and CDR2 SVGAGI (reference sequence). Trimming shortened V by 5 bases and J by 1 base, and 18 bases separated the two germline ends. This CDR3 comprises 17 residues. The CDR3 spells CASSPQPTTPSGNTIYF. For the CDR3, the DNA is TGTGCCAGCAGTCCTCAACCGACAACTCCTTCTGGAAACACCATATATTTT.

The chain uses TRBV29-1 and TRBJ2-1; the match to TRBD2 covers 9 bases. Germline assignment: CDR1 SQVTM and CDR2 ANQGSEA. V trimming: 6 bases; J trimming: 2 bases; junction bases outside the gene matches: 8. The CDR3 extends over 15 amino acids. In DNA, the CDR3 is TGCAGCGTAGGAAGGGCTAGCGGGACCTACAATGAGCAGTTCTTC. This encodes CSVGRASGTYNEQFF.

In DNA, the CDR3 is TGTGCCAGCAGTTTGGGCGGGGTACGTACTGAAGCTTTCTTT. This codes for CASSLGGVRTEAFF. This chain joins TRBV28 and TRBJ1-1; D gene uncertain. Per germline, CDR1 MDHEN and CDR2 SYDVKM. The V end was cut by 3 bases, the J end by 5 bases, with 13 bases between. CDR3 length equals 14 residues.

The chain has TRBV2 and TRBJ1-5, with TRBD1 matching over 7 bases. With 1 base clipped from V and 4 bases from J, the junction kept 4 bases outside the gene matches. CDR3 length: 15 amino acids. CDR1 is SNHLY and CDR2 is FYNNEI in the germline V gene. The CDR3 reads CASSEGDRANQPQHF. In nucleotides, the CDR3 is TGTGCCAGCAGTGAAGGGGACAGAGCTAATCAGCCCCAGCATTTT.

J is TRBJ2-7 and V is TRBV7-9, with TRBD1 as a possible D gene (5 bases). Per germline, CDR1 SEHNR and CDR2 FQNEAQ (reference sequence). V lost 4 bases, J lost 2 bases, and 18 bases lay in between. The CDR3 covers 16 residues. Here the CDR3 DNA reads TGTGCCAGCAGCTCGAATTACAGGAAAAACACCTACGAGCAGTACTTC. This sequence encodes CASSSNYRKNTYEQYF.

The chain links TRBV28 to TRBJ1-6; unclear D gene. Germline V gives CDR1 MDHEN, CDR2 SYDVKM. The CDR3 runs to 12 residues. V was shortened by 6 bases and J by 6 bases, with 6 bases between the two germline ends. CDR3 protein: CASSLLNSPLHF. The CDR3 DNA is TGTGCCAGCAGCTTACTTAATTCACCCCTCCACTTT.

The chain recombines TRBV28 with TRBJ1-1; D remains ambiguous. CDR1 is MDHEN, CDR2 SYDVKM, per germline. This CDR3 comprises 14 residues. V lost 6 bases, J lost 0 bases, and 11 bases lay in between. DNA for the CDR3: TGTGCCAGCAGCCAACAGCCTTTGAACACTGAAGCTTTCTTT. Its protein is CASSQQPLNTEAFF.